This passage covers 30 T cell receptor beta chains from one sample sequenced in a study of blood T cell repertoires in COVID-19. Assay: immunoSEQ multiplex PCR; the TCRdb copy retains only in-frame clones and omits some. The data contain roughly 59,000 clones, under 85% of them seen just once; the ten biggest clones take up over 5%. The sequenced material came from peripheral blood. Source of these receptors: a woman aged 45 to 65 with active or convalescent COVID-19.

This chain connects TRBV27 to TRBJ1-1, with 7 nucleotides matching TRBD1. Per the germline V gene, CDR1 is MNHEY and CDR2 is SMNVEV (reference sequence). V gave up 4 bases and J gave up 11 bases; unmatched junction bases: 13. CDR3 length: 14 residues. This chain's CDR3 is CASSSQPRQGKAFF. As DNA, the CDR3 is TGTGCCAGCAGTTCCCAACCTAGACAGGGCAAGGCTTTCTTT.

The chain employs TRBV5-1 and TRBJ2-2; the D gene is possibly TRBD2 (6 bases). CDR3 length equals 13 residues. Trimming pared 6 bases from V and 6 bases from J, leaving 12 bases between. CDR1 is SGHRS, CDR2 YFSETQ, per germline. The CDR3 nucleotides read TGCGCCAGCATGGAGGGACTCCCCGGGGAGCTGTTTTTT. Translation gives CASMEGLPGELFF.

The chain combines TRBV19 with TRBJ1-6, with a weak D call TRBD1 (5 bases). V lost 6 bases and J lost 4, with 10 bases in between. Germline loops: CDR1 LNHDA, CDR2 SQIVND (reference sequence). This CDR3 has 14 amino acids. CDR3 sequence (DNA): TGTGCCAGTAGCCCGCGGGGGTATAATTCACCCCTCCACTTT. Amino acid sequence: CASSPRGYNSPLHF.

The chain's CDR3 is CASSLARDRTSGYTF. Written as DNA, the CDR3 is TGCGCCAGCAGCTTGGCCCGGGACAGAACGTCCGGCTACACCTTC. The genes are TRBV5-1 and TRBJ1-2; 7 bases match TRBD1. There are 15 residues in the CDR3. The germline CDR1 and CDR2 sequences are SGHRS and YFSETQ. After removal of 0 bases from V and 8 bases from J, the junction contained 10 bases not matched to a gene.

This sequence joins TRBV5-6 and TRBJ2-2; the match to TRBD2 covers 8 bases. The V gene's germline CDR1 is SGHDT and CDR2 YYEEEE. This CDR3 region has 13 residues. Trimming cost V 5 bases and J 8 bases; bases outside gene matches: 5. CDR3 coding DNA: TGTGCCAGCAGTTTTAGCGGGATAGGGGAGCTGTTTTTT. Translation gives CASSFSGIGELFF.

The chain recombines TRBV25-1 with TRBJ2-5; the D is unclear. V was cut by 6 bases and J by 6 bases, with 8 bases left in between. Germline V gene lookup returns CDR1 MGHDK and CDR2 SYGVNS. The CDR3 spans 11 residues. The CDR3 nucleotides read TGTGCCAGCAGGAATGAGCAGACCCAGTACTTC. Its protein product is CASRNEQTQYF.

The chain combines TRBV30 with TRBJ2-7; unclear D gene. Between the trimmed V and J ends, which lost 1 base and 2 bases, there was a span of 3 bases. Germline CDR1 and CDR2: GTSNPN and SVGIG (reference sequence). This CDR3 region has 11 residues. CDR3 amino acids: CAWSDTYEQYF. In DNA, the CDR3 is TGTGCCTGGAGTGACACCTACGAGCAGTACTTC.

V and J are TRBV30 and TRBJ1-2; D is undetermined. V lost 0 bases and J 0 bases, leaving 11 bases between the germline ends. The CDR3 length is 15 residues. From germline, CDR1 is GTSNPN and CDR2 SVGIG (reference sequence). CDR3 coding DNA: TGTGCCTGGAGTGTATCCGGAGTAGCTAACTATGGCTACACCTTC. The encoded protein is CAWSVSGVANYGYTF.

The rearrangement joins TRBV28 to TRBJ1-5, with a tentative D call TRBD1 (5 bases). Deletions cut 11 bases from V and 6 bases from J, with 17 bases between. Per the germline V gene, CDR1 is MDHEN and CDR2 is SYDVKM. This CDR3 has 13 amino acids. CDR3 in DNA: TGTGCCGTTGACCTTTCCGGGGGTCAGCCCCAGCATTTT. It specifies CAVDLSGGQPQHF. The full variable domain, rest sourced from reference TRBV28 and TRBJ1-5, is DVKVTQSSRYLVKRTGEKVFLECVQDMDHENMFWYRQDPGLGLRLIYFSYDVKMKEKGDIPEGYSVSREKKERFSLILESASTNQTSMYLCAVDLSGGQPQHFGDGTRLSIL.

The chain combines TRBV10-3 with TRBJ1-1; 10 bases line up with TRBD1. The CDR3 is 15 residues long. V was clipped by 4 bases and J by 1 base; unmatched bases: 3. CDR1 is ENHRY and CDR2 is SYGVKD in the germline V gene. In DNA form, the CDR3 reads TGTGCCATCAGTGGGACAGGGGGTGGGAACACTGAAGCTTTCTTT. It translates to CAISGTGGGNTEAFF.

This clone occurred many times. The rearrangement joins TRBV30 to TRBJ2-1; D unresolved. Germline-derived CDR1 and CDR2 are GTSNPN and SVGIG (reference sequence). V was pared by 2 bases and J by 5 bases, with 10 bases between. The CDR3 contains 13 residues. The CDR3 DNA is TGTGCCTGGAGTCTCCAGCGCCACAATGAGCAGTTCTTC. It is translated as CAWSLQRHNEQFF.

V is TRBV10-3 and J is TRBJ2-1; 7 bases are a match to TRBD2. Germline V gives CDR1 ENHRY, CDR2 SYGVKD. The CDR3 sequence is 13 residues long. The V gene end was trimmed by 8 bases and the J gene end by 6 bases; junction bases not matched to a gene: 7. CDR3 amino acids: CAIGEGTRNEQFF. Here the CDR3 DNA reads TGTGCCATCGGGGAGGGGACGCGCAATGAGCAGTTCTTC.

This clone has a single count. The chain employs TRBV12-5 and TRBJ1-1, with 7 bases fitting TRBD1. This CDR3 is built from 16 residues. Trimming at V came to 2 bases and at J to 4 bases, leaving 10 bases not matched to a gene. The germline V gene encodes CDR1 LGHNT and CDR2 FRNRAP. In DNA, the CDR3 is TGTGCTAGTGGTTTGACCACGACAGGGTCGGGCACTGAAGCTTTCTTT. The encoded protein is CASGLTTTGSGTEAFF.

This clone was seen only a few times. This CDR3 is also generated by other DNA sequences in the sample. The chain links TRBV5-1 to TRBJ2-7; 7 nucleotides agree with TRBD1. CDR3 length: 15 amino acids. Germline-derived CDR1 and CDR2 are SGHRS and YFSETQ. V dropped 0 bases and J dropped 2; count of bases not matched to a gene: 5. CDR3 amino acids: CASSLVETGTYEQYF. The DNA for the CDR3 is TGCGCCAGCAGCTTGGTCGAGACAGGGACCTACGAGCAGTACTTC.

The chain uses TRBV7-2 and TRBJ2-1; no definite D call. Germline CDR1 is SGHTA and CDR2 is FQGNSA. V shed 5 bases and J shed 8 bases, with 19 bases lying between them. The CDR3 contains 15 residues. The CDR3 loop is CASSPRALYPDEQFF. CDR3 nucleotide sequence: TGTGCCAGCAGCCCCCGAGCCCTCTACCCCGATGAGCAGTTCTTC.

The chain links TRBV7-9 to TRBJ1-6; 7 bases are shared with TRBD1. The trim removed 2 bases at V and 5 bases at J, leaving 3 bases unmatched. In germline, CDR1 is SEHNR, CDR2 FQNEAQ (reference sequence). There are 15 residues in the CDR3. For the CDR3, the DNA is TGTGCCAGCAGCTTACCGGGACAGAATAATTCACCCCTCCACTTT. Its translation is CASSLPGQNNSPLHF.

This chain links TRBV18 with TRBJ2-1; TRBD2 might be the D (7 bases). CDR1 KGHSH and CDR2 LQKENI come from the germline V gene. V was pared by 3 bases and J by 8 bases, with 20 bases between. This CDR3 is 16 amino acids long. The CDR3 DNA reads TGTGCCAGCTCACCCGATTACGGGGGGCTAGGGGATGAGCAGTTCTTC. This codes for CASSPDYGGLGDEQFF.

This clone was detected ten times or more. The chain is built from TRBV2 and TRBJ1-1, with unresolved D. Trimming stripped 2 bases from V and 1 base from J, with 8 bases between. The CDR3 loop spans 14 amino acids. Germline-derived CDR1 and CDR2 are SNHLY and FYNNEI. In DNA form, the CDR3 reads TGTGCCAGCAGTGAATATGGGCCGAACACTGAAGCTTTCTTT. Its protein product is CASSEYGPNTEAFF.

The J gene is TRBJ2-3, the V gene TRBV7-2; TRBD2 matches at 7 bases. V gave up 6 bases and J gave up 4 bases; unmatched junction bases: 13. Germline values: CDR1 SGHTA, CDR2 FQGNSA. The CDR3 loop spans 16 amino acids. CDR3 sequence (DNA): TGTGCCAGCAGTCATACCGGGACTACCCTCCCAGATACGCAGTATTTT. Protein product: CASSHTGTTLPDTQYF. Full variable domain (missing parts from reference TRBV7-2 and TRBJ2-3): GAGVSQSPSNKVTEKGKDVELRCDPISGHTALYWYRQSLGQGLEFLIYFQGNSAPDKSGLPSDRFSAERTGGSVSTLTIQRTQQEDSAVYLCASSHTGTTLPDTQYFGPGTRLTVL.

This chain uses TRBV28 with TRBJ2-1; the match to TRBD1 covers 9 bases. CDR3 length: 14 residues. CDR1 is MDHEN and CDR2 is SYDVKM in the germline V gene. V gave up 6 bases and J gave up 7 bases; unmatched junction bases: 7. In DNA, the CDR3 is TGTGCCAGCAGCCCCGGGACAGGGCAGAATGAGCAGTTCTTC. Amino acids: CASSPGTGQNEQFF.

This chain connects TRBV24-1 to TRBJ1-3, with no clear D. The germline V gene encodes CDR1 KGHDR and CDR2 SFDVKD. This CDR3 region has 13 residues. The ends were cut back, 11 bases at V and 4 bases at J, with 14 bases in the middle. CDR3 coding DNA: TGTGCCATCTCAGCGGGATCCGGAAACACCATATATTTT. Amino acids: CAISAGSGNTIYF.

The V and J genes are TRBV7-9 and TRBJ2-1; a weak D match, TRBD1 (6 bases). Germline V gene data show CDR1 as SEHNR and CDR2 as FQNEAQ (reference sequence). CDR3 length: 15 residues. V dropped 0 bases and J dropped 5 bases, with 11 bases sitting between them. The CDR3 nucleotides read TGTGCCAGCAGCTTAGCGCAGGGGTCCGACAATGAGCAGTTCTTC. It codes for CASSLAQGSDNEQFF.

J is TRBJ2-6 and V is TRBV15; unclear D gene. The CDR3 is 13 amino acids. The V end was cut by 9 bases, the J end by 4 bases, with 10 bases between. Germline V gene data show CDR1 as LNHNV and CDR2 as YYDKDF (reference sequence). In DNA, the CDR3 is TGTGCCACGCGCAGGCCGGGGGCCAACGTCCTGACTTTC. Amino acid sequence: CATRRPGANVLTF.

Details on this clone: Distinct nucleotide sequences in the sample also encode this CDR3. The chain employs TRBV10-3 and TRBJ2-7; 9 positions match TRBD1. Trimming removed 11 bases from V and 3 bases from J; junction bases left unmatched: 14. The CDR3 covers 15 residues. Germline V gene data show CDR1 as ENHRY and CDR2 as SYGVKD. CDR3 sequence (DNA): TGTGCCCTGCCCCCCACAGGGGGCGTATACTACGAGCAGTACTTC. Translating gives CALPPTGGVYYEQYF.

CDR3 sequence (DNA): TGTGCCAGTACCAGAACGGGGGGCAATCAGCCCCAGCATTTT. It yields the protein CASTRTGGNQPQHF. The chain employs TRBV19 and TRBJ1-5, with D possibly TRBD1 on 5 matching bases. The CDR3 has 14 residues. CDR1 and CDR2 from the germline V gene are LNHDA and SQIVND (reference sequence). The V end lost 7 bases, the J end lost 2 bases, and 12 bases lay between the germline ends.

This clone was observed a single time. V is TRBV29-1 and J is TRBJ2-1; 8 nucleotides match TRBD1. The CDR3 is 14 residues long. With 4 bases clipped from V and 2 bases from J, the junction kept 4 bases outside the gene matches. CDR1 and CDR2 (germline): SQVTM, ANQGSEA. The CDR3 region is CSVVAGGTYNEQFF. CDR3 bases: TGCAGCGTTGTCGCAGGGGGCACCTACAATGAGCAGTTCTTC.

A single count supports this clone. The chain carries TRBV19 and TRBJ2-5, with D tentatively TRBD2 (6 bases). Trimming stripped 4 bases from V and 4 bases from J, with 13 bases between. The V gene's germline CDR1 is LNHDA and CDR2 SQIVND (reference sequence). The CDR3 extends over 14 amino acids. CDR3 bases: TGTGCCAGTAGTAGAACAGTGGAGGGAGAGACCCAGTACTTC. It is translated as CASSRTVEGETQYF.

This chain joins TRBV6-5 and TRBJ2-7; 9 nucleotides align to TRBD1. V lost 6 bases and J lost 7; bases outside the gene matches: 10. The CDR3 sequence is 14 residues long. The germline V gene has CDR1 MNHEY and CDR2 SVGAGI. CDR3 in DNA: TGTGCCAGCAGGATCCGGGACAGGGTGAAAGAGCAGTACTTC. The encoded protein is CASRIRDRVKEQYF.

This clone was seen a handful of times. This chain connects TRBV30 to TRBJ2-7; tentative D call: TRBD2 (5 bases). This CDR3 comprises 13 residues. CDR1 is GTSNPN and CDR2 is SVGIG in the germline V gene (reference sequence). Trimming stripped 0 bases from V and 0 bases from J, with 6 bases between. CDR3 DNA: TGTGCCTGGAGTGTAGGGAGCTCCTACGAGCAGTACTTC. It specifies CAWSVGSSYEQYF.

This clone was counted only a few times. The CDR3 spells CSTGSYEQYF. The CDR3 DNA reads as TGCAGTACAGGGTCCTACGAGCAGTACTTC. The rearrangement links TRBV20-1 to TRBJ2-7, with a weak D call TRBD1 (6 bases). The CDR3 length is 10 residues. Germline V gene lookup returns CDR1 DFQATT and CDR2 SNEGSKA (reference sequence). The V end lost 8 bases, the J end lost 1 base, and 6 bases lay between the germline ends.